A single TCR beta chain is shown here with its context. The data are from a study of cytomegalovirus exposure and HLA in healthy donors. This CDR3 region has 14 residues. The ends lost 8 bases at V and 8 bases at J; junction bases unmatched: 8. CDR1 and CDR2 (germline): MNHNS, SASEGT. 60 Vbeta and 13 Jbeta primers were used in PCR. Data came from immunoSEQ multiplex PCR; TCRdb stores just in-frame clones and leaves some out. The sample holds some 150,000 clones, less than 85% seen once. The material sequenced was PBMCs. This clonotype originated in a man in his forties or fifties in good health and CMV-seropositive. The V gene is TRBV6-1, the J gene TRBJ2-3; 12 bases agree with TRBD2. The CDR3 DNA reads TGTGCCAGCGTGACTAGCGGGAGTTCGTTTACGCAGTATTTT. Protein product: CASVTSGSSFTQYF.